This T cell receptor (beta chain) was sequenced for a study of beta chain features in type 1 diabetes (dated by TCRdb to between 2017 and 2018). In the study overall: Mean age, gender distribution, total cell number and subset yield did not differ between patients and healthy donors. Regulatory and stem cell-like memory subsets were isolated from only 8 patients and roughly 8 healthy donors, whereas naive and central memory subsets came from all 30 or so donors. In the study, recently diagnosed type 1 diabetes patients and matched healthy donors were compared on the TCRB repertoires of their sorted circulating CD4+ T cell subsets. A total of 100 million to 140 million sorted cells were examined across all samples, and the number of cells per subset was strongly correlated with RNA yield. Paper-wide results and their limitations: Because the HLA sub-analyses included only small numbers of individuals, any influence of HLA type on TCRB rearrangement was left unresolved. Naive, central memory and regulatory TCRB repertoires appeared more similar among patients than among healthy donors. Because cDNA rather than genomic DNA was sequenced, highly expressing activated cells could have been over-represented, although no difference in activation and CD3 levels was found between groups. Patients with type 1 diabetes made fewer insertions and deleted more nucleotides at VDJ recombination sites, implying thymic rearrangement abnormalities. Type 1 diabetes patients showed a moderate but significant shortening of TCRB CDR3 length in all four CD4+ subsets. PCR may preferentially amplify shorter templates, but because patient and control samples were amplified and corrected together, any resulting skew would affect both groups equally.

All of the isolated RNA was reverse transcribed with the High Capacity cDNA Reverse Transcription Kit, so expressed TCRB transcripts were sequenced. Naive, central memory and regulatory T cell samples underwent deep immunoSEQ sequencing, averaging around 4 million total reads per sample. After sorted cells were lysed in RLT buffer, RNA was extracted with DNase-treated RNeasy Micro or Mini kits, with the choice depending on cell number. To prevent cross-contamination, each cell subset was processed individually, whereas patient and healthy donor samples were processed jointly. The immunoSEQ multiplex PCR was used to amplify TCRB sequences from cDNA, generating 87-bp fragments that spanned the CDR3 region. The amplicons were sequenced using the Illumina HiSeq platform. In the authors' own workflow: PCR bias was computationally corrected using synthetic template baselines, reads within Hamming distance 2 were collapsed, and singletons that could not be merged were discarded. Reads were aligned against IMGT to assign V, D and J genes, CDR3 length and insertions or deletions at six rearrangement sites. Within each subset, clonotype counts were normalized to the number of sorted cells before true diversity and Gini coefficients were calculated with the tcR R package. The overlap coefficient, calculated on TCRB nucleotide sequences, was used to quantify repertoire sharing. TCRdb's version of the immuneACCESS table is confined to in-frame rearrangements and falls short of the full clone set. An unresolved V gene accounts for under half of the shortfall where checked; the remainder is of unknown origin. The V and J calls and clone size come from that table; D and trimming were worked out from the DNA. This sample is represented by 300,000 or so clones; around 9.7% of them were singletons. The top ten clonotypes cover around 1% of the sample.

From each donor, a single peripheral blood sample of about 110 mL on average was drawn into heparinised tubes. A BD FACSAria II was used to sort naive, central memory, regulatory and stem cell-like memory CD4+ T cells with a panel that included CD45RO, CCR7, CD25, CD127, CD95 and CD27. Purity was above 98% for every sorted population. PBMCs were isolated immediately by Lymphoprep density gradient centrifugation and stained directly without culture. To minimize batch effects, samples were stained and sorted in pairs, one healthy donor with one patient per experiment. The sample holds a few counts of this clone. No antigen is known for it. Base qualities are missing; no much larger clone stands one base away. The germline V gene (reference sequence) supplies CDR1 SEHNR and CDR2 FQNEAQ. The CDR3 has 14 amino acids, counting the end cysteine and phenylalanine. Only CDR3 DNA remains: 42 bases, in frame from the first base. Trimming takes 4 bases from V and 3 bases from J, and the germline ends sit 10 bases apart.

This TCR was recovered from a man aged 25 to 45 with type 1 diabetes. The rearranged chain carries TRBV7-9 and TRBJ1-5; TRBD1 is a weak D gene call, 5 bases matching. Specimen: central memory CD4+ T cells from blood. The DNA reads as follows: TGTGCCAGCAGCTCCCCGGGGGACAATCAGCCCCAGCATTTT. This translates into CASSSPGDNQPQHF.